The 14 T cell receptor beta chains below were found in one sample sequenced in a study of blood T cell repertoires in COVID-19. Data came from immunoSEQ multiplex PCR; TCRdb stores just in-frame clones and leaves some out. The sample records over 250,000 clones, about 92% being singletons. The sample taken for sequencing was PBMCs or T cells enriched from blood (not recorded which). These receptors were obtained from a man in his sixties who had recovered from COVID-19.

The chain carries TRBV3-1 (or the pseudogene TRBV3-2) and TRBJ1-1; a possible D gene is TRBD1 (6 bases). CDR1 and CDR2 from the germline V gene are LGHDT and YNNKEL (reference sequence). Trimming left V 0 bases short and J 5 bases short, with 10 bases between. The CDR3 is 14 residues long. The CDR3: CASSQESDRTEAFF. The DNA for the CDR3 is TGTGCCAGCAGCCAAGAATCCGACAGGACTGAAGCTTTCTTT.

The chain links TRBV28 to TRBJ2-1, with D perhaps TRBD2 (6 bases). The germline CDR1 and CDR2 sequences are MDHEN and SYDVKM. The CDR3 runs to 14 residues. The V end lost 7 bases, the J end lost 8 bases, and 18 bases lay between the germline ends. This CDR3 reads CASNTPRGGYEQFF. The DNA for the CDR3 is TGTGCCAGCAATACCCCCCGGGGAGGCTATGAGCAGTTCTTC.

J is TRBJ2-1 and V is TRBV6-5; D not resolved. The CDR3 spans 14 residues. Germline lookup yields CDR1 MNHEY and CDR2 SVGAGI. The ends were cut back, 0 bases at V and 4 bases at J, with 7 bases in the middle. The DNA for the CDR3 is TGTGCCAGCAGTTACTCGAGGAGTTACAATGAGCAGTTCTTC. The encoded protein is CASSYSRSYNEQFF.

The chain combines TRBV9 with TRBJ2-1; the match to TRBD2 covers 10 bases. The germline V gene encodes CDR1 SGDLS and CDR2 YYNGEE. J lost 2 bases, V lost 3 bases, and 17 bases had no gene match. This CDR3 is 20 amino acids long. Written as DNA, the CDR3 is TGTGCCAGCAGCGCAAAAAATTTAGGGGGACTAGCGAACGCCTACAATGAGCAGTTCTTC. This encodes CASSAKNLGGLANAYNEQFF.

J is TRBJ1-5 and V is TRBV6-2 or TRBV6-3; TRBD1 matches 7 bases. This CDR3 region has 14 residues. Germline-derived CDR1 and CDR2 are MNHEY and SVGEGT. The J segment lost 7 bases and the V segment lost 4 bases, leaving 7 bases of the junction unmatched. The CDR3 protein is CASSSGTDGQPQHF. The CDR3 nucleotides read TGTGCCAGCAGTTCCGGGACAGACGGGCAGCCCCAGCATTTT.

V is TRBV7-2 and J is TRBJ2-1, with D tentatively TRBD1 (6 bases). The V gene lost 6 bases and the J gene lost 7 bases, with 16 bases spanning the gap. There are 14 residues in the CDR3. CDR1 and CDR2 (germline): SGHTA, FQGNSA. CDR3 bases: TGTGCCAGCAGATCCGGGACACCGTTAAATGAGCAGTTCTTC. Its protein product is CASRSGTPLNEQFF.

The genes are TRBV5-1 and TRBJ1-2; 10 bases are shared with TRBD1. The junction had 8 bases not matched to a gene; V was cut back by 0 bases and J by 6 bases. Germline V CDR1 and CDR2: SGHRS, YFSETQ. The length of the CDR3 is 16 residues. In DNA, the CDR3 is TGCGCCAGCAGCTTGGACACGACAGGGGGCACCCATGGCTACACCTTC. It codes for CASSLDTTGGTHGYTF. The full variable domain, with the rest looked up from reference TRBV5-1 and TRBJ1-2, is KAGVTQTPRYLIKTRGQQVTLSCSPISGHRSVSWYQQTPGQGLQFLFEYFSETQRNKGNFPGRFSGRQFSNSRSEMNVSTLELGDSALYLCASSLDTTGGTHGYTFGSGTRLTVV.

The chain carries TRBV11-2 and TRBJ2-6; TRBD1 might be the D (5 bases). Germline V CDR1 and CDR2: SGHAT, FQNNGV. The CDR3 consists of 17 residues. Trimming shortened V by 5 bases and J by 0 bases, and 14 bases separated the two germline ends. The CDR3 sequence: CASSRTRSSSGANVLTF. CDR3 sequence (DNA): TGTGCCAGCAGCCGGACAAGGAGCAGCTCTGGGGCCAACGTCCTGACTTTC.

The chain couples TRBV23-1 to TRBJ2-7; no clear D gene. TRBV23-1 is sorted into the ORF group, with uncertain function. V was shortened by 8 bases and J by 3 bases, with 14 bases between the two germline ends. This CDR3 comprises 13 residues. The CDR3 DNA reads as TGCGCCAGCGCGCCTCCTAAATACTACGAGCAGTACTTC. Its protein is CASAPPKYYEQYF.

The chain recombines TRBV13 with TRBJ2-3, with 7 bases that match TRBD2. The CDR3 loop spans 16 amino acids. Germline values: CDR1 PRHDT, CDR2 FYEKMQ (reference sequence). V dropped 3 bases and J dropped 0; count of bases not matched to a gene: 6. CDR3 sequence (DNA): TGTGCCAGCAGCTTGGCCGGGACTAAAAGCACAGATACGCAGTATTTT. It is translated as CASSLAGTKSTDTQYF.

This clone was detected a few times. The CDR3 region has the DNA TGTGCCAGCAGCTTGGGGGGCCACAACTATGGCTACACCTTC. Its protein product is CASSLGGHNYGYTF. The rearrangement uses TRBV5-5 and TRBJ1-2, with D tentatively TRBD1 (5 bases). Germline values: CDR1 SGHKS, CDR2 YYEKEE (reference sequence). This CDR3 contains 14 residues. Trimming shortened V by 0 bases and J by 2 bases, and 8 bases separated the two germline ends.

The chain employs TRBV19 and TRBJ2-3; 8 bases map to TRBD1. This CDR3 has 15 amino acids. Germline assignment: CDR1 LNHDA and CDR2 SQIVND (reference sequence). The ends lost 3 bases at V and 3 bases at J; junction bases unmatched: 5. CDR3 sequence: CASSMRQGPTDTQYF. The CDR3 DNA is TGTGCCAGTAGTATGAGACAGGGGCCTACAGATACGCAGTATTTT.

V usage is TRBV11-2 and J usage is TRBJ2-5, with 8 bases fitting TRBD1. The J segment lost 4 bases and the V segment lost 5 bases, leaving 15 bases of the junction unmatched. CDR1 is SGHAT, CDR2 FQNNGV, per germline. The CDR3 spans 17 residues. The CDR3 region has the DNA TGTGCCAGCAGCCAAACGCCCCCGCAGGGGGCTAGAGAGACCCAGTACTTC. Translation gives CASSQTPPQGARETQYF.

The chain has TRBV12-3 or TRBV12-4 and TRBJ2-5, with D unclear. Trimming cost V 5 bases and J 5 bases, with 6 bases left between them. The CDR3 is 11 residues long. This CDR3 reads CASSTRETQYF. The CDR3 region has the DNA TGTGCCAGCAGTACCAGGGAGACCCAGTACTTC.